The 2 T cell receptor beta chains below all came from one sample that was sequenced in a study of graft-versus-host responses after intestinal transplantation. Using immunoSEQ multiplex PCR, the repertoire was profiled, and TCRdb retains in-frame clones only, with some absent. The sample lists about 97,000 clones, around nine tenths occurring once. The material was PBMCs, obtained about 460 days after intestinal transplant. The origin of the receptors is a human patient who received an intestinal transplant, so some T cells may come from the graft donor.

The chain is built from TRBV5-8 and TRBJ2-5, with a weak D call TRBD1 (6 bases). The V and J ends lost 0 bases and 2 bases respectively, with 20 bases between them. The length of the CDR3 is 18 residues. The V gene's germline CDR1 is SGHTS and CDR2 YDEGEE. Here the CDR3 DNA reads TGTGCCAGCAGCTTGGGAATACAGGGCCCAGCCTCGCAAGAGACCCAGTACTTC. This encodes CASSLGIQGPASQETQYF.

The chain links TRBV18 to TRBJ1-3, with a weak D call TRBD1 (5 bases). Between the trimmed V and J ends, which lost 6 bases and 0 bases, there was a span of 9 bases. The CDR3 spans 14 residues. Germline V CDR1 and CDR2: KGHSH, LQKENI. The CDR3, as DNA: TGTGCCAGCTCCGGGGGGGGCTCTGGAAACACCATATATTTT. Translating it yields CASSGGGSGNTIYF.